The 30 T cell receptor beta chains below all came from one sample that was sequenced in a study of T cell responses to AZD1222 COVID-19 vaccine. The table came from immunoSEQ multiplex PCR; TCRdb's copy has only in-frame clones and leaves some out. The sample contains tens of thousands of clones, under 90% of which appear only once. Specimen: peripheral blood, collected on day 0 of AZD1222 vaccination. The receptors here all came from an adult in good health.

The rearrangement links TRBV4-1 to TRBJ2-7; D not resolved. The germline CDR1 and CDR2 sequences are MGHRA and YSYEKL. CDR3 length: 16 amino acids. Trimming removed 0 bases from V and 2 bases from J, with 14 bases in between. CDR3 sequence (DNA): TGCGCCAGCAGCCAAGACGGGTTAGAGACCGCCTACGAGCAGTACTTC. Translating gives CASSQDGLETAYEQYF.

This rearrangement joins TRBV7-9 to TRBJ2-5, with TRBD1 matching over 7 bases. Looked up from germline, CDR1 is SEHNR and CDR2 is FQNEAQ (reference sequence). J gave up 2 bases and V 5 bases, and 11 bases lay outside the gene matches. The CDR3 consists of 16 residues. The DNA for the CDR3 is TGTGCCAGCAGCACACCCCGGGACAGCCATCAAGAGACCCAGTACTTC. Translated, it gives CASSTPRDSHQETQYF. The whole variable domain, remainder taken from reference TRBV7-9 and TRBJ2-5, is DTGVSQNPRHKITKRGQNVTFRCDPISEHNRLYWYRQTLGQGPEFLTYFQNEAQLEKSRLLSDRFSAERPKGSFSTLEIQRTEQGDSAMYLCASSTPRDSHQETQYFGPGTRLLVL.

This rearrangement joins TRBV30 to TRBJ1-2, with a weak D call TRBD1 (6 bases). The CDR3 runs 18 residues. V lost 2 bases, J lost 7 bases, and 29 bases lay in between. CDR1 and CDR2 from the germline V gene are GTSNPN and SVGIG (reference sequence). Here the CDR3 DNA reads TGTGCCTGGAGTCCCACTAAATCTACAGGGTTCGGTTTGGGTGGCTACACCTTC. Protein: CAWSPTKSTGFGLGGYTF.

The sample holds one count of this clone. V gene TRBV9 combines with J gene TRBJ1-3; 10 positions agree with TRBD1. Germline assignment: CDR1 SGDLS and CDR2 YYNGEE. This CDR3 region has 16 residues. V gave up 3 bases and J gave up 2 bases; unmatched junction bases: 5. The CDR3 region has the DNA TGTGCCAGCAGCGAGACAGGGGGCACCGCTGGAAACACCATATATTTT. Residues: CASSETGGTAGNTIYF.

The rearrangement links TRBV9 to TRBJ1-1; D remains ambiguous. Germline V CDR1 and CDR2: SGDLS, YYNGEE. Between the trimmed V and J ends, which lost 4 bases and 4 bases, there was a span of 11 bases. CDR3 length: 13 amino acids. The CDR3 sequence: CASSREGGTEAFF. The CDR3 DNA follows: TGTGCCAGCAGCCGGGAGGGCGGCACTGAAGCTTTCTTT.

CDR3 region: CASSAEGLSPLHF. The CDR3 DNA reads TGTGCCAGCAGTGCTGAGGGGTTGTCACCCCTCCACTTT. This chain links TRBV28 with TRBJ1-6, with a tentative D call TRBD1 (5 bases). Germline V gene lookup returns CDR1 MDHEN and CDR2 SYDVKM. CDR3 size: 13 residues. Trimming cost V 5 bases and J 10 bases, with 12 bases left between them.

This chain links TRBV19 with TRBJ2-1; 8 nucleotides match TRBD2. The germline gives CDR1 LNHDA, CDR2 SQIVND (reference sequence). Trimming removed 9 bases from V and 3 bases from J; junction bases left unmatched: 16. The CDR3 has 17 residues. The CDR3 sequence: CASSAGAREGIYNEQFF. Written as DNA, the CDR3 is TGTGCCAGCTCAGCGGGAGCCAGAGAGGGGATCTACAATGAGCAGTTCTTC. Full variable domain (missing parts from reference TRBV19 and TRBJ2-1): DGGITQSPKYLFRKEGQNVTLSCEQNLNHDAMYWYRQDPGQGLRLIYYSQIVNDFQKGDIAEGYSVSREKKESFPLTVTSAQKNPTAFYLCASSAGAREGIYNEQFFGPGTRLTVL.

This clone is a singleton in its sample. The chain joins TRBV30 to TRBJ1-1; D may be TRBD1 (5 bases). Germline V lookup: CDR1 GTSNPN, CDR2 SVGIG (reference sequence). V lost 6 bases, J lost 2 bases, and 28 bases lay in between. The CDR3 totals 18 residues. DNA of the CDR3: TGTGCCTGCACTAGTTGGCTCGTGAGGGGCCAGGTAAACACTGAAGCTTTCTTT. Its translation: CACTSWLVRGQVNTEAFF. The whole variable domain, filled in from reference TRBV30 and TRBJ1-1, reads SQTIHQWPATLVQPVGSPLSLECTVEGTSNPNLYWYRQAAGRGLQLLFYSVGIGQISSEVPQNLSASRPQDRQFILSSKKLLLSDSGFYLCACTSWLVRGQVNTEAFFGQGTRLTVV.

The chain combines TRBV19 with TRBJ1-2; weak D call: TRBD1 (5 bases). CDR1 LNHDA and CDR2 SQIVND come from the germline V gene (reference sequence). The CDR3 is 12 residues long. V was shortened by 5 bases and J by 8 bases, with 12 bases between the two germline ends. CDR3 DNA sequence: TGTGCCAGTAGTCAGGGATCGTTAGGCTACACCTTC. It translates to CASSQGSLGYTF.

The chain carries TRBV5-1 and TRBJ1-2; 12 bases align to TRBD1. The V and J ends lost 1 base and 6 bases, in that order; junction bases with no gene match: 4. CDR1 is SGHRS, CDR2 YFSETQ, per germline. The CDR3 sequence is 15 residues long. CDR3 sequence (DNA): TGCGCCAGCAGCTTGCTAGGGACAGGGGGCGATGGCTACACCTTC. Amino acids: CASSLLGTGGDGYTF.

In nucleotides, the CDR3 is TGTGCCTGGAGTCCGGACAGGGCGTCACGGTCTGTCCAGCCCCAGCATTTT. It specifies CAWSPDRASRSVQPQHF. The chain has TRBV30 and TRBJ1-5; 8 bases align to TRBD1. CDR3 length: 17 residues. Trimming removed 2 bases from V and 7 bases from J; junction bases left unmatched: 16. Looked up from germline, CDR1 is GTSNPN and CDR2 is SVGIG (reference sequence).

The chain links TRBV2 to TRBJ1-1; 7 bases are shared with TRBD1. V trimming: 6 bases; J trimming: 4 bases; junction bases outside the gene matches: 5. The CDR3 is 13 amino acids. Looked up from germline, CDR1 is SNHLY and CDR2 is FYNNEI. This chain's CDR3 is CASRMGQSTEAFF. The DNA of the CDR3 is TGTGCCAGCAGAATGGGACAGAGCACTGAAGCTTTCTTT.

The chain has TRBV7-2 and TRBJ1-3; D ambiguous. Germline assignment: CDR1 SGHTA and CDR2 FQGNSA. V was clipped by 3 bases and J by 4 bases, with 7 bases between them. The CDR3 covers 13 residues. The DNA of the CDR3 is TGTGCCAGCAGCTTCATAGCGGGAAACACCATATATTTT. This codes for CASSFIAGNTIYF. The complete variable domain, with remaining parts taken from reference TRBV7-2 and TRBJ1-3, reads GAGVSQSPSNKVTEKGKDVELRCDPISGHTALYWYRQSLGQGLEFLIYFQGNSAPDKSGLPSDRFSAERTGGSVSTLTIQRTQQEDSAVYLCASSFIAGNTIYFGEGSWLTVV.

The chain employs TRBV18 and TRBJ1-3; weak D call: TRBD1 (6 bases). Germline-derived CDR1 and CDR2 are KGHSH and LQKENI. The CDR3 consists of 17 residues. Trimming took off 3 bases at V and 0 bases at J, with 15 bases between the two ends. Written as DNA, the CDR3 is TGTGCCAGCTCACCGAGCCGGGACACGAGCTCTGGAAACACCATATATTTT. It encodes CASSPSRDTSSGNTIYF.

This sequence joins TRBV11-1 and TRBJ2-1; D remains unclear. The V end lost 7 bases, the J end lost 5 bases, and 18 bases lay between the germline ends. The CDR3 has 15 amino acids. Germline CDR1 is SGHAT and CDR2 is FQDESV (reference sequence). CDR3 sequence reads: CASKMVARWDNEQFF. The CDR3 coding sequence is TGTGCCAGCAAGATGGTAGCTCGGTGGGACAATGAGCAGTTCTTC.

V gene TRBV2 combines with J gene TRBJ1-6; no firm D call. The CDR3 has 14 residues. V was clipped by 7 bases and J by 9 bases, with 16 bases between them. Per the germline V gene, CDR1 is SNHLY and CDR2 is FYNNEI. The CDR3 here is CASTGEGQGSPLHF. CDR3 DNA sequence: TGTGCCAGCACCGGGGAGGGTCAAGGTTCACCCCTCCACTTT.

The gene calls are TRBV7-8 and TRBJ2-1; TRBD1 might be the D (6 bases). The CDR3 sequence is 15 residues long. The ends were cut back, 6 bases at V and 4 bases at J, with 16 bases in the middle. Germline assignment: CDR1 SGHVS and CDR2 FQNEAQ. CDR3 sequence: CASSPSPDRYNEQFF. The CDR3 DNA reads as TGTGCCAGCAGTCCTAGCCCTGACAGGTACAATGAGCAGTTCTTC.

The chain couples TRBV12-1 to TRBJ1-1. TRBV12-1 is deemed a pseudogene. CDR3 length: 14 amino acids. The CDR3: CASSPGGGNTEAFF. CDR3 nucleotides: TGTGCCAGCAGCCCCGGGGGGGGGAACACTGAAGCTTTCTTT.

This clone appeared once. This chain's CDR3 is CASSYKGDYGYTF. CDR3 DNA: TGTGCCAGCAGTTACAAGGGCGACTATGGCTACACCTTC. The chain carries TRBV6-6 and TRBJ1-2; no clear D. In germline, CDR1 is MNHNY, CDR2 SVGAGI (reference sequence). The CDR3 spans 13 residues. With 2 bases removed from V and 3 bases from J, the gap between germline ends came to 7 bases.

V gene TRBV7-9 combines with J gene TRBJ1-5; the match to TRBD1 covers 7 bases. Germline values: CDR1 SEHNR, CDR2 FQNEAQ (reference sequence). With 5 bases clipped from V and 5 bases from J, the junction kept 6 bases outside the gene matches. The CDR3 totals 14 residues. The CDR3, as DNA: TGTGCCAGCAGCCAGGGACAGAAGTATCAGCCCCAGCATTTT. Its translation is CASSQGQKYQPQHF.

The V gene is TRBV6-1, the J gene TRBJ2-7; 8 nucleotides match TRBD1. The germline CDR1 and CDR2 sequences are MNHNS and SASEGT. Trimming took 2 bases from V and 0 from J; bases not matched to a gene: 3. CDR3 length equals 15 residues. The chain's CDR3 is CASSEFTGGSYEQYF. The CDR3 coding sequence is TGTGCCAGCAGTGAATTCACAGGGGGCTCCTACGAGCAGTACTTC.

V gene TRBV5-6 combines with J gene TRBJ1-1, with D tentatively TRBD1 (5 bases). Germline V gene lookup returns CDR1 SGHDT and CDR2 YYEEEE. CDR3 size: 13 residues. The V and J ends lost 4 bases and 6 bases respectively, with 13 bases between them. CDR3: CASSTAGLSEAFF. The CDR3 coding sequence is TGTGCCAGCAGCACGGCGGGACTCTCTGAAGCTTTCTTT.

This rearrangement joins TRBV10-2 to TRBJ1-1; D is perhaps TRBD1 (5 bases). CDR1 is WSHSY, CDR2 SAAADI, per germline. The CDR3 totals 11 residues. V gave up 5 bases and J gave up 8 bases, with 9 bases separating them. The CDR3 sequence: CASSLRGEAFF. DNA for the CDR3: TGCGCCAGCAGTCTACGGGGGGAAGCTTTCTTT.

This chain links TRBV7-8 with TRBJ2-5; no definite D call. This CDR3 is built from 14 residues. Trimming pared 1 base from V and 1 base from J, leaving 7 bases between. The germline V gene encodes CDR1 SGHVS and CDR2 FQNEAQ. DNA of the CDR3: TGTGCCAGCAGCTTAGGGGCAGTCCAAGAGACCCAGTACTTC. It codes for CASSLGAVQETQYF.

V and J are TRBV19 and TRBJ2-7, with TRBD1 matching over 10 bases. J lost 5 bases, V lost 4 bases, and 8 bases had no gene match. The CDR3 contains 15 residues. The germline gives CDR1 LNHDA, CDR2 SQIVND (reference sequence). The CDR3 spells CASSTPGQGFNEQYF. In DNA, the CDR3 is TGTGCCAGTAGTACGCCGGGACAGGGGTTCAACGAGCAGTACTTC.

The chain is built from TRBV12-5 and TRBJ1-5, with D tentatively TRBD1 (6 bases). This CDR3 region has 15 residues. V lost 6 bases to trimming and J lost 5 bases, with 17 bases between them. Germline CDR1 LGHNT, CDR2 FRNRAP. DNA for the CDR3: TGTGCTAGTGGGAATACAGGGCCTGGCGATCAGCCCCAGCATTTT. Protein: CASGNTGPGDQPQHF.

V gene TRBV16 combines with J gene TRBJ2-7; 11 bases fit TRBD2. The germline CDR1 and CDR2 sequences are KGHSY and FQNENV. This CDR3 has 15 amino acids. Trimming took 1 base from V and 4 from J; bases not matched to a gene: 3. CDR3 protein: CASSQFASGGYEQYF. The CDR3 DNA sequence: TGTGCCAGCAGCCAATTCGCTAGCGGGGGGTACGAGCAGTACTTC.

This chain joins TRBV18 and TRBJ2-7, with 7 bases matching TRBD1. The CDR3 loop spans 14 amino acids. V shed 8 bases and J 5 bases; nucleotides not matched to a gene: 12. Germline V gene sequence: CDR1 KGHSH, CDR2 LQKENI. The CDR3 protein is CASRGRQGENEQYF. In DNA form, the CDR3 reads TGTGCCAGCCGCGGACGGCAGGGGGAAAACGAGCAGTACTTC. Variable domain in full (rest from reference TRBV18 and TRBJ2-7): NAGVMQNPRHLVRRRGQEARLRCSPMKGHSHVYWYRQLPEEGLKFMVYLQKENIIDESGMPKERFSAEFPKEGPSILRIQQVVRGDSAAYFCASRGRQGENEQYFGPGTRLTVT.

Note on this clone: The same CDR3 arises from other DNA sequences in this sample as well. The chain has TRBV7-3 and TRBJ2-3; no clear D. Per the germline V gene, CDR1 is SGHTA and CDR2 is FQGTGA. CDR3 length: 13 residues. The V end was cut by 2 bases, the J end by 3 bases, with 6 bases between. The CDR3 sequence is CASSLDGTDTQYF. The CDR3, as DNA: TGTGCCAGCAGCTTAGACGGGACAGATACGCAGTATTTT.

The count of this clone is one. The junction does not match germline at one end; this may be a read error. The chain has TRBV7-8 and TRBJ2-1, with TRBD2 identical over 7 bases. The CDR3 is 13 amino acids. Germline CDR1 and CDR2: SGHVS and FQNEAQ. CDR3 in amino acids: CASSLAELGEQFF. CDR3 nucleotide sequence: TGTGCCAGCAGCCTAGCGGAGCTTGGAGAGCAGTTCTTC.